Shown below are 32 T cell receptor beta chains from a single sample sequenced in a study of T cell responses to AZD1222 COVID-19 vaccine (TCRdb year 2021). This specimen's time point label, per the study, means: baseline before first vaccination. The library was built by means of the immunoSEQ multiplex PCR assay. TCRdb mirrors the immuneACCESS table, restricted to in-frame sequences. Some clones are absent from its copies; in checked studies, under half trace to an unresolved V gene, and the reason for the others is unknown. This sample has around 140,000 clones in its table, and about 93% of those were observed once. 5.4% of the sample is held by the ten biggest clonotypes. This sample comprised peripheral blood, obtained on day 0 of AZD1222 vaccination. These receptor sequences come from an adult in good health.

This clone has only a few counts. CDR3 protein: CASSEKEAGGPGETQYF. The CDR3, as DNA: TGTGCCAGCAGTGAAAAGGAAGCGGGAGGGCCCGGTGAGACCCAGTACTTC. V is TRBV2 and J is TRBJ2-5; 10 positions match TRBD2. The CDR3 has 17 residues. Per the germline V gene, CDR1 is SNHLY and CDR2 is FYNNEI. The J segment lost 5 bases and the V segment lost 2 bases, leaving 11 bases of the junction unmatched.

This clone showed up just a few times. The CDR3 here is CASSYTESYEQFF. The CDR3 DNA sequence: TGTGCCAGCAGTTACACCGAGAGCTATGAGCAGTTCTTC. The V call is TRBV6-2 or TRBV6-3, the J call TRBJ2-1; no clear D. Germline V gene lookup returns CDR1 MNHEY and CDR2 SVGEGT. V lost 2 bases and J 8 bases, leaving 10 bases between the germline ends. This CDR3 has 13 residues.

The CDR3 protein is CASSTDWTGSRGYTF. For the CDR3, the DNA is TGTGCCAGTAGTACCGATTGGACAGGGTCGCGGGGCTACACCTTC. The chain is built from TRBV19 and TRBJ1-2; 8 nucleotides match TRBD1. CDR3 size: 15 residues. V shed 4 bases and J 8 bases; nucleotides not matched to a gene: 12. Germline V lookup: CDR1 LNHDA, CDR2 SQIVND (reference sequence).

The rearrangement links TRBV7-2 to TRBJ2-7; 10 nucleotides match TRBD2. This CDR3 comprises 14 residues. Germline V gene lookup returns CDR1 SGHTA and CDR2 FQGNSA. V was clipped by 5 bases and J by 7 bases; unmatched bases: 8. CDR3 sequence reads: CASSPSGRAREQYF. The CDR3 DNA is TGTGCCAGCAGCCCAAGCGGGAGGGCCCGGGAGCAGTACTTC. The whole variable domain, filled in from reference TRBV7-2 and TRBJ2-7, reads GAGVSQSPSNKVTEKGKDVELRCDPISGHTALYWYRQSLGQGLEFLIYFQGNSAPDKSGLPSDRFSAERTGGSVSTLTIQRTQQEDSAVYLCASSPSGRAREQYFGPGTRLTVT.

The chain is built from TRBV14 and TRBJ2-5, with D perhaps matching TRBD2 (5 bases). This CDR3 contains 13 residues. CDR1 is SGHDN, CDR2 FVKESK, per germline. V was cut by 4 bases and J by 3 bases, with 9 bases left in between. CDR3 sequence (DNA): TGTGCCAGCAGCCGAGGGCTCGAAGAGACCCAGTACTTC. Its protein product is CASSRGLEETQYF.

The CDR3 bases are TGTGCCAGCAGTAGCGGGGTGAACTACAATGAGCAGTTCTTC. This translates into CASSSGVNYNEQFF. This rearrangement joins TRBV6-5 to TRBJ2-1, with 7 bases that match TRBD2. Germline values: CDR1 MNHEY, CDR2 SVGAGI. The CDR3 has 14 amino acids. The J segment lost 3 bases and the V segment lost 5 bases, leaving 4 bases of the junction unmatched.

The chain couples TRBV19 to TRBJ1-5; D is unclear. The CDR3 covers 17 residues. Germline CDR1 and CDR2: LNHDA and SQIVND (reference sequence). V was cut by 3 bases and J by 3 bases, with 18 bases left in between. This chain's CDR3 is CASSIPGGGYTNQPQHF. CDR3 DNA: TGTGCCAGTAGTATCCCAGGCGGCGGATATACCAATCAGCCCCAGCATTTT.

V usage is TRBV28 and J usage is TRBJ1-1, with 9 bases identical to TRBD1. The CDR3 loop spans 16 amino acids. Germline V gene lookup returns CDR1 MDHEN and CDR2 SYDVKM. V lost 6 bases and J lost 3; bases outside the gene matches: 11. CDR3 bases: TGTGCCAGCAGGGCCGGTCCGGGACAGGGATACACTGAAGCTTTCTTT. This sequence encodes CASRAGPGQGYTEAFF.

The V gene is TRBV4-1, the J gene TRBJ2-1, with D uncertain. V lost 0 bases, J lost 2 bases, and 8 bases lay in between. The CDR3 consists of 15 residues. In germline, CDR1 is MGHRA, CDR2 YSYEKL. CDR3 region: CASSQDSPPYNEQFF. The CDR3 DNA follows: TGCGCCAGCAGCCAAGACTCGCCTCCCTACAATGAGCAGTTCTTC.

This chain connects TRBV19 to TRBJ2-3; 7 nucleotides line up with TRBD1. Losses at the gene ends were 3 bases for V and 2 bases for J; bases not matched to a gene: 11. The CDR3 sequence is 17 residues long. Germline V gene data show CDR1 as LNHDA and CDR2 as SQIVND (reference sequence). CDR3 DNA sequence: TGTGCCAGTAGTATTTTCCCCGACAGGGAGCTCACAGATACGCAGTATTTT. It is translated as CASSIFPDRELTDTQYF.

In its sample, this clone was seen once. This chain joins TRBV9 and TRBJ1-2; tentative D call: TRBD1 (6 bases). Germline assignment: CDR1 SGDLS and CDR2 YYNGEE. There are 15 residues in the CDR3. Deletions cut 3 bases from V and 6 bases from J, with 18 bases between. The CDR3 coding sequence is TGTGCCAGCAGCGCCGCCGGGACACCTTATGATGGCTACACCTTC. It specifies CASSAAGTPYDGYTF.

This chain uses TRBV5-4 with TRBJ2-5, with D possibly being TRBD1 or TRBD2 (5 bases each). The V and J ends lost 2 bases and 2 bases respectively, with 13 bases between them. This CDR3 contains 15 residues. Looked up from germline, CDR1 is SGHNT and CDR2 is YYREEE (reference sequence). CDR3 in amino acids: CASSLGDRAQETQYF. In DNA form, the CDR3 reads TGTGCCAGCAGCTTAGGGGACCGGGCACAAGAGACCCAGTACTTC. Full variable domain (missing parts from reference TRBV5-4 and TRBJ2-5): ETGVTQSPTHLIKTRGQQVTLRCSSQSGHNTVSWYQQALGQGPQFIFQYYREEENGRGNFPPRFSGLQFPNYSSELNVNALELDDSALYLCASSLGDRAQETQYFGPGTRLLVL.

The sample holds one count of this clone. This sequence joins TRBV28 and TRBJ2-1; 9 nucleotides align to TRBD2. V lost 3 bases, J lost 7 bases, and 25 bases stayed unmatched. The germline CDR1 and CDR2 sequences are MDHEN and SYDVKM. CDR3 length: 21 residues. The CDR3, as DNA: TGTGCCAGCAGTTTCCTCCTCGGGTCTAGCGGGAAAAAAGATGGGGTTAATGAGCAGTTCTTC. Its protein product is CASSFLLGSSGKKDGVNEQFF.

This rearrangement joins TRBV6-5 to TRBJ1-5, with 8 bases lining up with TRBD1. The ends lost 6 bases at V and 2 bases at J; junction bases unmatched: 6. In germline, CDR1 is MNHEY, CDR2 SVGAGI. There are 15 residues in the CDR3. The CDR3 DNA sequence: TGTGCCAGCAGACTGACAGGGGTAGGCAATCAGCCCCAGCATTTT. This encodes CASRLTGVGNQPQHF.

This sequence joins TRBV18 and TRBJ1-1; D is perhaps TRBD1 (5 bases). Germline CDR1 is KGHSH and CDR2 is LQKENI. With 5 bases removed from V and 4 bases from J, the gap between germline ends came to 8 bases. CDR3 length: 12 amino acids. CDR3 sequence (DNA): TGTGCCAGCTCATCCGGGGGCACTGAAGCTTTCTTT. Translated: CASSSGGTEAFF.

The table lists this clone with a count of one. This chain connects TRBV4-1 to TRBJ2-3; TRBD2 might be the D (5 bases). CDR1 is MGHRA and CDR2 is YSYEKL in the germline V gene. This CDR3 has 14 amino acids. V shed 1 base and J shed 6 bases, with 11 bases lying between them. This CDR3 is CASSQGLHPDTQYF. As DNA, the CDR3 is TGCGCCAGCAGCCAAGGACTACACCCGGATACGCAGTATTTT.

V usage is TRBV6-2 or TRBV6-3 and J usage is TRBJ2-1; 7 bases match TRBD1. The germline V gene has CDR1 MNHEY and CDR2 SVGEGT. V lost 5 bases and J lost 1; bases outside the gene matches: 5. The CDR3 is 15 amino acids. This CDR3 is CASSLQGPSYNEQFF. The CDR3 DNA is TGTGCCAGCAGTCTACAGGGGCCATCCTACAATGAGCAGTTCTTC.

This clone was detected once. This chain joins TRBV27 and TRBJ2-1, with TRBD1 identical over 7 bases. V shed 2 bases and J 4 bases; nucleotides not matched to a gene: 2. Germline V gene data show CDR1 as MNHEY and CDR2 as SMNVEV (reference sequence). The CDR3 is 14 amino acids. CDR3 bases: TGTGCCAGCAGTTTAGGGACAGTATACAATGAGCAGTTCTTC. It translates to CASSLGTVYNEQFF.

The chain recombines TRBV24-1 with TRBJ2-3, with 10 bases lining up with TRBD2. The CDR3 consists of 16 residues. With V trimmed by 1 base and J by 2 bases, 2 bases remained unmatched. Per the germline V gene, CDR1 is KGHDR and CDR2 is SFDVKD. The CDR3 DNA reads TGTGCCACCAGTGATTTTCTAGCGGGAGACACAGATACGCAGTATTTT. Translation: CATSDFLAGDTDTQYF.

V usage is TRBV30 and J usage is TRBJ2-1; 8 nucleotides match TRBD1. V trimming: 4 bases; J trimming: 8 bases; junction bases outside the gene matches: 7. The CDR3 is 13 amino acids. In germline, CDR1 is GTSNPN, CDR2 SVGIG (reference sequence). The CDR3 DNA reads TGTGCCTGGACCCTACAGGGGGGATATGAGCAGTTCTTC. Translated: CAWTLQGGYEQFF.

The chain combines TRBV18 with TRBJ1-2, with D unresolved. The length of the CDR3 is 12 residues. V gave up 4 bases and J gave up 6 bases, with 9 bases separating them. Germline lookup yields CDR1 KGHSH and CDR2 LQKENI. The CDR3: CASSRRTDGYTF. The CDR3, as DNA: TGTGCCAGCTCACGAAGGACGGATGGCTACACCTTC.

J is TRBJ2-1 and V is TRBV5-8, with D possibly TRBD1 on 6 matching bases. The CDR3 spans 14 residues. The V end was cut by 2 bases, the J end by 2 bases, with 8 bases between. Germline V gene lookup returns CDR1 SGHTS and CDR2 YDEGEE. The CDR3, as DNA: TGTGCCAGCAGCTTAGGGGACACCTACAATGAGCAGTTCTTC. This sequence encodes CASSLGDTYNEQFF.

The chain carries TRBV12-3 or TRBV12-4 and TRBJ1-1; D might be TRBD1 (6 bases). Trimming pared 4 bases from V and 6 bases from J, leaving 9 bases between. This CDR3 has 12 residues. CDR3 sequence: CASSSGTPEAFF. The CDR3 DNA reads TGTGCCAGCAGTTCAGGGACACCTGAAGCTTTCTTT.

The chain combines TRBV30 with TRBJ2-7; unclear D gene. Trimming cost V 4 bases and J 0 bases, with 7 bases left between them. The germline V gene encodes CDR1 GTSNPN and CDR2 SVGIG (reference sequence). The CDR3 is 12 residues long. The CDR3 DNA follows: TGTGCCTGGAATGGGGACTCCTACGAGCAGTACTTC. As protein: CAWNGDSYEQYF.

The chain joins TRBV18 to TRBJ2-7; TRBD1 matches at 8 bases. Germline loops: CDR1 KGHSH, CDR2 LQKENI. Trimming removed 4 bases from V and 7 bases from J; junction bases left unmatched: 9. The CDR3 totals 14 residues. In DNA, the CDR3 is TGTGCCAGCTCACAAGGACAGGGACTGGGTGAGCAGTACTTC. Its translation: CASSQGQGLGEQYF.

This clone was detected ten times or more. This rearrangement joins TRBV18 to TRBJ2-1; 7 nucleotides agree with TRBD1. The CDR3 runs 14 residues. J lost 5 bases, V lost 3 bases, and 4 bases had no gene match. In germline, CDR1 is KGHSH, CDR2 LQKENI. CDR3 residues: CASSPQGDHNEQFF. For the CDR3, the DNA is TGTGCCAGCTCACCCCAGGGGGACCACAATGAGCAGTTCTTC.

The chain combines TRBV7-9 with TRBJ2-1, with TRBD2 identical over 7 bases. This CDR3 has 15 amino acids. The J segment lost 5 bases and the V segment lost 1 base, leaving 5 bases of the junction unmatched. CDR1 and CDR2 from the germline V gene are SEHNR and FQNEAQ (reference sequence). The CDR3 nucleotides are TGTGCCAGCAGCTTAGTGGCTAGCGGAAACAATGAGCAGTTCTTC. Its translation: CASSLVASGNNEQFF.

The V and J genes are TRBV12-5 and TRBJ1-2; D is unresolved. The CDR3 extends over 14 amino acids. Germline-derived CDR1 and CDR2 are LGHNT and FRNRAP. The V and J ends lost 3 bases and 4 bases respectively, with 12 bases between them. The CDR3 loop is CASGFNGVGYGYTF. CDR3 DNA: TGTGCTAGTGGTTTCAACGGGGTTGGCTATGGCTACACCTTC. The full variable domain, its missing parts supplied by reference TRBV12-5 and TRBJ1-2, is DARVTQTPRHKVTEMGQEVTMRCQPILGHNTVFWYRQTMMQGLELLAYFRNRAPLDDSGMPKDRFSAEMPDATLATLKIQPSEPRDSAVYFCASGFNGVGYGYTFGSGTRLTVV.

V usage is TRBV27 and J usage is TRBJ2-7; D is possibly TRBD2 (5 bases). Germline lookup yields CDR1 MNHEY and CDR2 SMNVEV (reference sequence). The CDR3 covers 14 residues. Between the trimmed V and J ends, which lost 0 bases and 7 bases, there was a span of 13 bases. CDR3 bases: TGTGCCAGCAGTTTATCGGTAGGACTGGGGGAGCAGTACTTC. It yields the protein CASSLSVGLGEQYF.

This chain connects TRBV5-1 to TRBJ2-1; the match to TRBD2 covers 13 bases. The CDR3 loop spans 14 amino acids. Unmatched junction bases numbered 5, after V lost 7 bases and J lost 7 bases. Germline V gene lookup returns CDR1 SGHRS and CDR2 YFSETQ. As DNA, the CDR3 is TGCGCCAGCTCACTAGCGGGGGGGCGGAATGAGCAGTTCTTC. It is translated as CASSLAGGRNEQFF.

The gene calls are TRBV4-1 and TRBJ2-1; D unclear. CDR1 is MGHRA, CDR2 YSYEKL, per germline. Deletions cut 1 base from V and 8 bases from J, with 18 bases between. CDR3 length: 16 amino acids. The CDR3 reads CASSQVDLVGSYEQFF. The CDR3 region has the DNA TGCGCCAGCAGCCAAGTCGACTTAGTAGGAAGCTATGAGCAGTTCTTC.

This clone was recorded once. CDR3 sequence reads: CASRTLYEQYF. CDR3 DNA sequence: TGTGCCAGCAGGACCCTCTACGAGCAGTACTTC. The chain is built from TRBV28 and TRBJ2-7; D not certain. The CDR3 totals 11 residues. Trimming removed 6 bases from V and 3 bases from J, with 6 bases in between. Germline V gives CDR1 MDHEN, CDR2 SYDVKM. Looking up the rest from reference TRBV28 and TRBJ2-7 gives the full variable domain: DVKVTQSSRYLVKRTGEKVFLECVQDMDHENMFWYRQDPGLGLRLIYFSYDVKMKEKGDIPEGYSVSREKKERFSLILESASTNQTSMYLCASRTLYEQYFGPGTRLTVT.